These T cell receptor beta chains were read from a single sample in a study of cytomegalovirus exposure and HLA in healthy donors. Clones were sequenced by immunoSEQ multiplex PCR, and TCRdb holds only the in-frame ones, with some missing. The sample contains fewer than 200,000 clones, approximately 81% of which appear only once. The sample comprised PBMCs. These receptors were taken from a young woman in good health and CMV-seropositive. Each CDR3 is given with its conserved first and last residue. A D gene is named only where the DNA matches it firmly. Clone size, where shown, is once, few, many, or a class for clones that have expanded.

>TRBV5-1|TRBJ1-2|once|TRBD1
CASRQGPNYGYTF
TGCGCCAGCAGACAGGGGCCCAACTATGGCTACACCTTC
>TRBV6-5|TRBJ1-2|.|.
CASSYDSDYTF
TGTGCCAGCAGTTACGACTCCGACTACACCTTC
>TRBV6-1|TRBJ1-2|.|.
CASSVPGLYYGYTF
TGTGCCAGCAGTGTCCCAGGGCTATACTATGGCTACACCTTC
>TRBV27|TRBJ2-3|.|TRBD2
CASSPWTSGGDTQYF
TGTGCCAGCAGTCCGTGGACTAGCGGGGGAGATACGCAGTATTTT
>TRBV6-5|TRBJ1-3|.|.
CASTARQASGNTIYF
TGTGCCAGCACCGCCCGACAGGCCTCTGGAAACACCATATATTTT
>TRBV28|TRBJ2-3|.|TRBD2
CASSSPPSGAGGPGTSTDTQYF
TGTGCCAGCAGCTCCCCACCTTCAGGGGCGGGGGGGCCAGGTACTAGCACAGATACGCAGTATTTT
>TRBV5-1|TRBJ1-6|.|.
CASSLAGNNSPLHF
TGCGCCAGCAGCTTGGCAGGAAACAATTCACCCCTCCACTTT
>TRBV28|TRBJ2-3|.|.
CASSPRHLSTDTQYF
TGTGCCAGCAGTCCAAGACACCTAAGCACAGATACGCAGTATTTT
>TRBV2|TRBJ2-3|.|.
CASSVGVGTQYF
TGTGCCAGCAGTGTGGGAGTTGGTACGCAGTATTTT
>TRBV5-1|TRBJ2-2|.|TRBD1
CASSTAGTAGELFF
TGCGCCAGCAGCACCGCCGGGACAGCCGGGGAGCTGTTTTTT